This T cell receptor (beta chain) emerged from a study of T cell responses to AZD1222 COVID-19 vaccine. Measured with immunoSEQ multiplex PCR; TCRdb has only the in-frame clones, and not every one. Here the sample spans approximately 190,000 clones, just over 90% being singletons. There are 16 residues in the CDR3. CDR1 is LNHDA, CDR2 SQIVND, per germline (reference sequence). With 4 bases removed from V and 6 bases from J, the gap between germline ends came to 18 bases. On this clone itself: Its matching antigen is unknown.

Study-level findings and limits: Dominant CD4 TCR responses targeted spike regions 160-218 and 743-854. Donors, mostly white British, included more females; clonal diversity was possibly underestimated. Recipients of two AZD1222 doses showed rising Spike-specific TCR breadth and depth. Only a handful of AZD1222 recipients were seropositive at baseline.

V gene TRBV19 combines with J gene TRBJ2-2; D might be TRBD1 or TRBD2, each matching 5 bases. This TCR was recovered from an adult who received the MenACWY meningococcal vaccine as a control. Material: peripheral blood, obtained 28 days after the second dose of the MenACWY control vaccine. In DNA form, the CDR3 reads TGTGCCAGTAGTAGGTTCGGGACCCGGCAGCCCGGGGAGCTGTTTTTT. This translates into CASSRFGTRQPGELFF.